The 28 T cell receptor beta chains presented below share a single source sample, sequenced in a study of T cell responses to AZD1222 COVID-19 vaccine. Profiling relied on immunoSEQ multiplex PCR, and the TCRdb table lists in-frame clones only, not all of them. The sample comprises 150,000 or so clones, nearly 95% of which are singletons, and around 2.3% rests with the top ten. The sample in question was peripheral blood, obtained on day 0 of AZD1222 vaccination. These TCRs come from an adult in good health.

The chain carries TRBV9 and TRBJ2-7; D may be TRBD1 (6 bases). This CDR3 contains 14 residues. The V end lost 3 bases, the J end lost 6 bases, and 16 bases lay between the germline ends. From germline, CDR1 is SGDLS and CDR2 YYNGEE. Written as DNA, the CDR3 is TGTGCCAGCAGCGAGACTTCAGGGGTCAGCGAGCAGTACTTC. It yields the protein CASSETSGVSEQYF.

This clone was recorded only once. The chain uses TRBV5-3 and TRBJ2-7; D is possibly TRBD1 (6 bases). TRBV5-3 is reported as an ORF; its role is uncertain. With 4 bases removed from V and 2 bases from J, the gap between germline ends came to 16 bases. This CDR3 has 15 amino acids. The CDR3 loop reads CARSTRTVAPYEQYF. The CDR3 coding sequence is TGTGCCAGAAGCACCAGGACAGTGGCCCCCTACGAGCAGTACTTC.

This clone was detected once. The chain recombines TRBV5-1 with TRBJ2-1; TRBD2 agrees at 11 bases. Trimming at V came to 4 bases and at J to 16 bases, leaving 16 bases not matched to a gene. CDR3 length: 15 residues. CDR1 and CDR2 from the germline V gene are SGHRS and YFSETQ. The CDR3 DNA sequence: TGCGCCAGCAGCCCCTTCGAGGAGGTAGCGGGGGGGTATTTCTTC. Protein: CASSPFEEVAGGYFF.

The chain carries TRBV5-5 and TRBJ1-1, with TRBD1 as a possible D gene (5 bases). The CDR3 loop spans 13 amino acids. The V gene's germline CDR1 is SGHKS and CDR2 YYEKEE (reference sequence). Trimming shortened V by 2 bases and J by 1 base, and 6 bases separated the two germline ends. The CDR3 here is CASSFGQNTEAFF. DNA of the CDR3: TGTGCCAGCAGCTTTGGACAGAACACTGAAGCTTTCTTT.

V usage is TRBV18 and J usage is TRBJ2-7, with D uncertain. In germline, CDR1 is KGHSH, CDR2 LQKENI. V lost 2 bases to trimming and J lost 5 bases, with 7 bases between them. The CDR3 extends over 12 amino acids. This CDR3 is CASSPSADEQYF. For the CDR3, the DNA is TGTGCCAGCTCACCAAGTGCGGACGAGCAGTACTTC.

The rearrangement links TRBV18 to TRBJ1-1, with TRBD1 as a possible D gene (5 bases). Trimming pared 6 bases from V and 6 bases from J, leaving 20 bases between. The CDR3 sequence is 15 residues long. Germline CDR1 and CDR2: KGHSH and LQKENI. CDR3 residues: CASSLGGLAGPEAFF. CDR3 bases: TGTGCCAGCTCCCTGGGAGGACTTGCGGGGCCTGAAGCTTTCTTT.

The chain couples TRBV7-2 to TRBJ2-3; tentatively, D is TRBD1 (5 bases). In germline, CDR1 is SGHTA, CDR2 FQGNSA. The CDR3 runs 13 residues. V was trimmed by 5 bases and J by 5 bases, leaving 11 bases between them. CDR3 loop: CASSPGWGDTQYF. CDR3 sequence (DNA): TGTGCCAGCAGCCCAGGGTGGGGAGATACGCAGTATTTT.

Notes on this clone: Other DNA sequences within the sample encode an identical CDR3. V usage is TRBV7-9 and J usage is TRBJ1-1, with D hard to call. Germline lookup yields CDR1 SEHNR and CDR2 FQNEAQ (reference sequence). Trimming stripped 5 bases from V and 5 bases from J, with 9 bases between. This CDR3 is built from 12 residues. The CDR3 reads CASSRVGTEAFF. The CDR3 DNA sequence: TGTGCCAGCAGCCGTGTTGGGACTGAAGCTTTCTTT.

This sequence joins TRBV7-2 and TRBJ2-5; D might be TRBD2 (6 bases). Germline CDR1 reads SGHTA; CDR2 reads FQGNSA. The ends were cut back, 1 base at V and 4 bases at J, with 13 bases in the middle. The CDR3 spans 15 residues. The CDR3 loop reads CASSLVGGQGETQYF. In DNA form, the CDR3 reads TGTGCCAGCAGCTTAGTGGGGGGTCAGGGAGAGACCCAGTACTTC.

The chain joins TRBV7-9 to TRBJ2-2; D tentatively fits TRBD1 or TRBD2 (5 bases each). CDR1 and CDR2 (germline): SEHNR, FQNEAQ (reference sequence). The CDR3 extends over 15 amino acids. V lost 5 bases to trimming and J lost 4 bases, with 14 bases between them. The CDR3 sequence is CASSPPGASTGELFF. CDR3 nucleotide sequence: TGTGCCAGCAGCCCCCCCGGGGCCTCCACCGGGGAGCTGTTTTTT.

This clone has a handful of counts. Other DNA sequences in this specimen translate into the identical CDR3. The chain joins TRBV28 to TRBJ1-2; no clear D gene. CDR1 is MDHEN, CDR2 SYDVKM, per germline. The CDR3 sequence is 11 residues long. Trimming removed 4 bases from V and 0 bases from J, with 0 bases in between. CDR3 sequence: CASSSNYGYTF. The DNA for the CDR3 is TGTGCCAGCAGTTCTAACTATGGCTACACCTTC.

The chain is built from TRBV10-3 and TRBJ1-6; perhaps TRBD1 as D (6 bases). V shed 10 bases and J shed 8 bases, with 15 bases lying between them. Germline CDR1 and CDR2: ENHRY and SYGVKD. The CDR3 loop spans 13 amino acids. This CDR3 reads CATGHPGDSPLHF. The CDR3 DNA sequence: TGTGCCACCGGACACCCAGGGGATTCACCCCTCCACTTT.

This clone turned up a few times. The V and J genes are TRBV5-4 and TRBJ2-1; no clear D. From germline, CDR1 is SGHNT and CDR2 YYREEE (reference sequence). The V end lost 4 bases, the J end lost 4 bases, and 15 bases lay between the germline ends. This CDR3 has 15 amino acids. CDR3 in amino acids: CASSPGRNLYNEQFF. CDR3 bases: TGTGCCAGCAGCCCCGGACGGAACCTTTACAATGAGCAGTTCTTC.

This chain links TRBV7-2 with TRBJ2-7; D gene uncertain. The CDR3 totals 13 residues. V lost 0 bases and J 5 bases, leaving 8 bases between the germline ends. Germline assignment: CDR1 SGHTA and CDR2 FQGNSA. CDR3 bases: TGTGCCAGCAGCTTAGCCGGCCTTAACGAGCAGTACTTC. Encoded protein: CASSLAGLNEQYF.

The V and J genes are TRBV6-6 and TRBJ2-2; D possibly uses TRBD1 or TRBD2 (5 bases each). Trimming stripped 6 bases from V and 3 bases from J, with 14 bases between. The CDR3 spans 15 residues. CDR1 and CDR2 from the germline V gene are MNHNY and SVGAGI (reference sequence). CDR3 coding DNA: TGTGCCAGCAGCCCCCTCGGGGCGGACACCGGGGAGCTGTTTTTT. It specifies CASSPLGADTGELFF.

The chain has TRBV30 and TRBJ1-6, with a possible D match to TRBD1 (5 bases). V was shortened by 0 bases and J by 8 bases, with 17 bases between the two germline ends. CDR1 is GTSNPN, CDR2 SVGIG, per germline (reference sequence). The CDR3 runs 16 residues. This CDR3 reads CAWSVRGSGRDSPLHF. DNA for the CDR3: TGTGCCTGGAGTGTACGTGGCTCAGGGCGGGATTCACCCCTCCACTTT.

The chain recombines TRBV6-5 with TRBJ2-6, with D perhaps assigned TRBD1 or TRBD2 (5 bases each). V was pared by 2 bases and J by 3 bases, with 8 bases between. CDR3 length: 15 amino acids. In germline, CDR1 is MNHEY, CDR2 SVGAGI. This CDR3 reads CASSYGGRGANVLTF. DNA of the CDR3: TGTGCCAGCAGTTACGGGGGACGTGGGGCCAACGTCCTGACTTTC.

The chain recombines TRBV7-2 with TRBJ1-3; no clear D gene. The CDR3 sequence is 13 residues long. Germline CDR1 reads SGHTA; CDR2 reads FQGNSA. Trimming shortened V by 3 bases and J by 0 bases, and 3 bases separated the two germline ends. The CDR3 is CASSFDSGNTIYF. CDR3 sequence (DNA): TGTGCCAGCAGCTTTGACTCTGGAAACACCATATATTTT.

The chain uses TRBV3-1 (or the pseudogene TRBV3-2) and TRBJ2-3, with no clear D. This CDR3 region has 15 residues. Trimming removed 1 base at V and 6 bases at J, with 14 bases between. Germline-derived CDR1 and CDR2 are LGHDT and YNNKEL (reference sequence). Here the CDR3 reads CASSQGSPRVDTQYF. In DNA form, the CDR3 reads TGTGCCAGCAGCCAAGGTTCCCCCCGGGTGGATACGCAGTATTTT.

The rearrangement uses TRBV30 and TRBJ2-3, with TRBD2 matching over 8 bases. Germline V gene lookup returns CDR1 GTSNPN and CDR2 SVGIG (reference sequence). CDR3 length: 15 residues. The V gene end was trimmed by 3 bases and the J gene end by 2 bases; junction bases not matched to a gene: 7. The CDR3 sequence is CAWSPGGGLTDTQYF. DNA of the CDR3: TGTGCCTGGAGCCCGGGAGGGGGGCTCACAGATACGCAGTATTTT.

This clone appeared a single time. One end of the junction is discordant with germline, which a read error may explain. The chain has TRBV5-6 and TRBJ1-3; perhaps TRBD1 as D (6 bases). The CDR3 has 17 residues. Germline V gives CDR1 SGHDT, CDR2 YYEEEE. CDR3 amino acids: CASSLGAGVSSGNTIYF. In DNA form, the CDR3 reads TGTGCCAGCAGTTTGGGGGCAGGCGTTAGCTCTGGAAACACCATATATTTT.

The chain combines TRBV27 with TRBJ2-1, with TRBD1 matching over 9 bases. The CDR3 has 15 amino acids. J lost 7 bases, V lost 3 bases, and 7 bases had no gene match. Germline CDR1 and CDR2: MNHEY and SMNVEV (reference sequence). The CDR3 bases are TGTGCCAGCAGTTTTAACAGGGGGCGTGGGAATGAGCAGTTCTTC. It yields the protein CASSFNRGRGNEQFF.

This clone was seen just once. The chain couples TRBV11-3 to TRBJ2-1; 7 nucleotides align to TRBD2. V trimming: 2 bases; J trimming: 2 bases; junction bases outside the gene matches: 9. Germline V gene sequence: CDR1 SGHNT, CDR2 YENEEA. The CDR3 extends over 17 amino acids. The DNA of the CDR3 is TGTGCCAGCAGCTTATCCCTTGCGGGAGTACCCTACAATGAGCAGTTCTTC. Translated: CASSLSLAGVPYNEQFF.

V is TRBV9 and J is TRBJ2-1; the D is unclear. The CDR3 runs 14 residues. In germline, CDR1 is SGDLS, CDR2 YYNGEE. Trimming removed 0 bases at V and 3 bases at J, with 7 bases between. The CDR3 loop is CASSVGTGYNEQFF. The CDR3 DNA is TGTGCCAGCAGCGTAGGAACGGGCTACAATGAGCAGTTCTTC.

This clone came up once. The V call is TRBV12-3 or TRBV12-4, the J call TRBJ1-1; no firm D call. Trimming removed 7 bases from V and 1 base from J, with 10 bases in between. The CDR3 sequence is 13 residues long. The CDR3 DNA reads as TGTGCCAGCATCACACAAACGAACACTGAAGCTTTCTTT. Its protein is CASITQTNTEAFF.

Here the CDR3 DNA reads TGTGCCAGCAGCTTTAATACCCCTAACTATGGCTACACCTTC. Encoded protein: CASSFNTPNYGYTF. The gene calls are TRBV5-5 and TRBJ1-2; D is undetermined. Germline CDR1 SGHKS, CDR2 YYEKEE (reference sequence). V lost 2 bases, J lost 0 bases, and 8 bases lay in between. This CDR3 has 14 residues.

The chain has TRBV6-5 and TRBJ1-1, with 8 positions matching TRBD1. J was trimmed by 7 bases and V by 9 bases; bases with no gene match: 13. Per the germline V gene, CDR1 is MNHEY and CDR2 is SVGAGI. This CDR3 has 14 amino acids. CDR3 amino acids: CASALSRGRGEAFF. For the CDR3, the DNA is TGTGCCAGTGCCCTTTCCAGGGGGCGCGGTGAAGCTTTCTTT.

The J gene is TRBJ2-7, the V gene TRBV5-5; 8 bases line up with TRBD1. This CDR3 has 14 amino acids. With V trimmed by 0 bases and J by 5 bases, 4 bases remained unmatched. Germline CDR1 SGHKS, CDR2 YYEKEE (reference sequence). CDR3 nucleotides: TGTGCCAGCAGCTTGGCAGGGGGCTTCCACGAGCAGTACTTC. Residues: CASSLAGGFHEQYF.